This T cell receptor (beta chain) was sequenced during a study of blood T cell repertoires in COVID-19 (dated by TCRdb to about 2020). Study-level background: Samples from collaborators originated in the United States, Italy and Spain and spanned both the acute and convalescent phases of COVID-19. The material from the prospective study consisted of cDNA or gDNA derived from T cells, B-cell-depleted T cells, or PBMCs. Subjects who had been exposed to COVID-19, were actively infected with it, or had recovered from it provided the deeply sampled blood TCRbeta repertoires that made up the dataset. A freely available public database, intended as a resource for researchers studying the immune response to SARS-CoV-2, is where the repertoires were released. The samples were drawn from two sources: the first 160 participants of the ongoing ImmuneRACE study, and some 1,300 subjects contributed by 6 global collaborators. The sample metadata nearly always contained a de-identified subject ID, COVID-19 status, age in years and sex. Where available, HLA class I and class II types were taken from metadata supplied by the sample provider and were not determined by assay-based typing.

This clone has more than one count but fewer than ten. No antigen is known for it. There are no base qualities to consult, and no much larger clone falls within one base. The research as a whole found: The amount of clinical and demographic metadata varied by source and participant and was provided uncurated.

The immunoSEQ Assay, a bias-controlled multiplex PCR, was used to amplify TCRbeta CDR3 regions from genomic DNA. Regarding the original processing steps: Within the assay, amplification of reference gene primers was used to estimate how many nucleated cells each sample contained. To quantify the absolute abundance of each unique TCRbeta CDR3 rearrangement, sequence reads were collapsed and filtered. For each sample, productive Simpson clonality was calculated by taking the square root of Simpson's diversity index across productive rearrangements. This immuneACCESS table, as held by TCRdb, lists in-frame sequences with V and J called but not all clones. Of the missing ones, under half trace to an unresolved V gene in checked studies; the others have no known cause. V, J and clone size derive from that table, while D and trimming were established from the DNA sequence. The sample table records about 58,000 clones; about nine tenths of these occur just once. The ten largest account for around a fifth of the sample.

Each collaborating institution followed its own protocols to collect whole blood in K2EDTA tubes. For TCRbeta analysis, collaborator samples were shipped as frozen whole blood, as isolated PBMCs, or as DNA extracted from either sample type. Sequencing was done on a sample of peripheral blood. This receptor was taken from a woman in her forties or fifties with active or convalescent COVID-19.

DNA sequence: TGTGCCAGCTACGCTATAAGGGGGATCACAGATACGCAGTATTTT. The resulting protein is CASYAIRGITDTQYF. The sequence is built from TRBV11-2 and TRBJ2-3; TRBD1 is possibly the D segment (6 matching bases). The CDR3 runs 15 amino acids, cysteine and phenylalanine included. This entry keeps only the CDR3 DNA: 45 bases, framed from base 1. The junction carries 17 bases between V and J, which are trimmed by 8 bases and 2 bases respectively. CDR1 and CDR2, looked up from the germline V gene, are SGHAT and FQNNGV.